This T cell receptor beta chain is drawn from a study of T cell responses to AZD1222 COVID-19 vaccine. General observations from the study: Vaccine-associated CD4 TCRs spanned spike, dominant at 160-218 and 743-854.

TCRdb's table, derived via immunoSEQ multiplex PCR, lists solely in-frame clones and lacks some. The data contain 150,000 to 180,000 clones, about 87% of them singletons. This CDR3 spans 13 amino acids. The trim removed 6 bases at V and 4 bases at J, leaving 3 bases unmatched. As for this clone: What it binds is not known.

This clonotype was sampled from an adult in good health. The sample in question was peripheral blood, obtained on day 0 of AZD1222 vaccination. The J gene is TRBJ2-5, the V gene TRBV12-3 or TRBV12-4; 9 nucleotides align to TRBD1. The CDR3 spells CASRLQGAETQYF. The CDR3 nucleotides are TGTGCCAGCAGGTTACAGGGGGCAGAGACCCAGTACTTC.